These 29 T cell receptor beta chains were all obtained from the same sample, sequenced in a study of patients and donors after allogeneic stem cell transplantation. One entry per CDR3 protein, called by TCRdb with MiXCR from the RT-PCR reads. The sample lists 150,000 to 200,000 distinct CDR3 sequences; approximately 28% were seen once. The specimen sequenced was blood, either unsorted or a sorted T cell fraction (not recorded which). Receptors originate from a human donor who was either an allogeneic HSCT recipient or a stem cell or donor lymphocyte infusion donor (not recorded which). It is not recorded whose cells these are; they may come from a transplant donor.

This clonotype was seen only a few times. The chain links TRBV6-5 to TRBJ1-3, with TRBD1 matching 8 bases. This CDR3 region has 16 residues. Germline trimming cut 10 bases from V and 0 bases from J; bases unmatched to any gene: 11. Germline CDR1 reads MNHEY; CDR2 reads SVGAGI. CDR3 sequence: CATKDRGHYSGNTIYF. CDR3 DNA: TGTGCCACCAAAGACAGGGGTCATTACTCTGGAAACACCATATATTTT.

This chain links TRBV18 with TRBJ2-3; D gene ambiguous. The length of the CDR3 is 16 residues. The V end lost 1 base, the J end lost 0 bases, and 11 bases lay between the germline ends. Germline V CDR1 and CDR2: KGHSH, LQKENI. Here the CDR3 DNA reads TGTGCCAGCTCACCACGCGCCCACCCGAGCACAGATACGCAGTATTTT. Translated: CASSPRAHPSTDTQYF.

The rearrangement joins TRBV5-6 to TRBJ1-5, with 9 bases lining up with TRBD1. This CDR3 region has 17 residues. Germline CDR1 and CDR2: SGHDT and YYEEEE. Trimming at V came to 1 base and at J to 5 bases, leaving 10 bases not matched to a gene. CDR3: CASSLMSGQGLDQPQHF. CDR3 coding DNA: TGTGCCAGCAGCTTGATGTCGGGACAGGGATTGGATCAGCCCCAGCATTTT.

This clonotype was counted only a few times. The chain couples TRBV12-3 or TRBV12-4 to TRBJ1-4; D call uncertain. V lost 5 bases, J lost 0 bases, and 19 bases lay in between. The CDR3 totals 18 residues. In nucleotides, the CDR3 is TGTGCCAGCAGTCGACCGGCGCGTAGCTCTGCAACTAATGAAAAACTGTTTTTT. Encoded protein: CASSRPARSSATNEKLFF.

In nucleotides, the CDR3 is TGCAGCGTTGAACTAGCGGGGCCCAAGGGGCAGTACTTC. Protein product: CSVELAGPKGQYF. J is TRBJ2-7 and V is TRBV29-1; the match to TRBD2 covers 9 bases. Trimming removed 2 bases from V and 9 bases from J; junction bases left unmatched: 8. In germline, CDR1 is SQVTM, CDR2 ANQGSEA. CDR3 length equals 13 residues.

This chain links TRBV12-3 or TRBV12-4 with TRBJ2-5, with a weak D call TRBD1 (6 bases). Trimming cost V 6 bases and J 4 bases, with 21 bases left between them. The CDR3 is 16 residues long. The CDR3 region is CASRPLRGRKGETQYF. The CDR3 DNA reads TGTGCCAGCAGACCCCTTAGGGGGAGAAAAGGAGAGACCCAGTACTTC.

This clonotype was picked up a small number of times. The genes are TRBV9 and TRBJ2-4; maybe TRBD2 (5 bases). Germline-derived CDR1 and CDR2 are SGDLS and YYNGEE. Trimming left V 4 bases short and J 8 bases short, with 13 bases between. The CDR3 has 13 amino acids. CDR3 loop: CASSLQYGDIQYF. Here the CDR3 DNA reads TGTGCCAGCAGCCTCCAGTACGGGGACATTCAGTACTTC.

V is TRBV13 and J is TRBJ2-1; D unclear. V lost 5 bases and J 4 bases, leaving 9 bases between the germline ends. This CDR3 comprises 13 residues. Germline lookup yields CDR1 PRHDT and CDR2 FYEKMQ (reference sequence). The CDR3 DNA reads TGTGCCAGCAGCGCCGACCCGTACAATGAGCAGTTCTTC. Residues: CASSADPYNEQFF.

The chain links TRBV10-3 to TRBJ2-7, with 13 bases matching TRBD2. The CDR3 is made up of 14 amino acids. With V trimmed by 6 bases and J by 12 bases, 11 bases remained unmatched. Germline CDR1 and CDR2: ENHRY and SYGVKD. The CDR3 DNA is TGTGCCATCAGGAACGGACTAGCGGGAGAGCAAAGGTACTTC. Translating gives CAIRNGLAGEQRYF.

This clonotype was recorded a few times. The chain couples TRBV29-1 to TRBJ2-7, with D maybe TRBD1 (6 bases). The CDR3 has 13 residues. Deletions cut 3 bases from V and 3 bases from J, with 12 bases between. The germline gives CDR1 SQVTM, CDR2 ANQGSEA. This chain's CDR3 is CSVELDSHYEQYF. The CDR3 DNA follows: TGCAGCGTTGAGCTGGACAGCCACTACGAGCAGTACTTC.

In this sample, this clonotype turned up a few times. V usage is TRBV20-1 and J usage is TRBJ2-7; 8 bases line up with TRBD2. The germline gives CDR1 DFQATT, CDR2 SNEGSKA (reference sequence). With 6 bases clipped from V and 4 bases from J, the junction kept 17 bases outside the gene matches. This CDR3 region has 16 residues. The CDR3 region is CSAKPPGSGKGYEQYF. DNA for the CDR3: TGCAGTGCCAAACCTCCGGGTAGCGGGAAAGGGTACGAGCAGTACTTC.

This chain connects TRBV3-1 to TRBJ1-1, with 10 nucleotides matching TRBD1. This CDR3 has 15 amino acids. The ends lost 1 base at V and 4 bases at J; junction bases unmatched: 3. Per the germline V gene, CDR1 is LGHDT and CDR2 is YNNKEL (reference sequence). Here the CDR3 DNA reads TGTGCCAGCAGCCAAGGGGACAGGGGTCCCACTGAAGCTTTCTTT. This codes for CASSQGDRGPTEAFF.

This clonotype has a handful of counts. The CDR3 DNA reads TGCAGTGCTACCCGGGACATTAGGAACACTGAAGCTTTCTTT. This translates into CSATRDIRNTEAFF. This sequence joins TRBV20-1 and TRBJ1-1, with a weak D call TRBD1 (6 bases). The CDR3 totals 14 residues. The V gene's germline CDR1 is DFQATT and CDR2 SNEGSKA (reference sequence). Trimming stripped 4 bases from V and 1 base from J, with 13 bases between.

V is TRBV7-9 and J is TRBJ2-7; 10 bases map to TRBD1. CDR1 is SEHNR, CDR2 FQNEAQ, per germline (reference sequence). The CDR3 runs 16 residues. Losses at the gene ends were 5 bases for V and 2 bases for J; bases not matched to a gene: 9. The CDR3 coding sequence is TGTGCCAGCAGCCCGCGAACCGGGACAGGGGCCTACGAGCAGTACTTC. Translation: CASSPRTGTGAYEQYF.

The table lists this clonotype with many counts. This sequence joins TRBV12-3 or TRBV12-4 and TRBJ1-1; TRBD1 matches at 9 bases. V was pared by 3 bases and J by 5 bases, with 7 bases of the junction left unmatched. This CDR3 contains 15 residues. The CDR3 reads CASSFRTGAGTEAFF. DNA for the CDR3: TGTGCCAGCAGTTTCCGGACAGGGGCGGGGACTGAAGCTTTCTTT.

Many counts were recorded for this clonotype. The CDR3 loop is CASSLTGTGGENSPLHF. DNA for the CDR3: TGTGCCAGCAGCTTAACCGGGACAGGGGGCGAAAATTCACCCCTCCACTTT. The chain recombines TRBV7-2 with TRBJ1-6; 12 nucleotides align to TRBD1. The CDR3 is 17 residues long. Germline CDR1 reads SGHTA; CDR2 reads FQGNSA. V lost 2 bases, J lost 7 bases, and 6 bases stayed unmatched.

V gene TRBV12-3 or TRBV12-4 combines with J gene TRBJ1-5, with TRBD1 as a possible D gene (6 bases). This CDR3 spans 15 amino acids. The ends were cut back, 6 bases at V and 0 bases at J, with 12 bases in the middle. The CDR3 sequence: CASSQTGHSNQPQHF. CDR3 coding DNA: TGTGCCAGCAGCCAAACGGGACATAGCAATCAGCCCCAGCATTTT.

The chain carries TRBV5-1 and TRBJ1-4; perhaps TRBD1 as D (5 bases). The CDR3 is made up of 14 amino acids. The germline gives CDR1 SGHRS, CDR2 YFSETQ. The germline V and J ends were trimmed by 0 bases and 5 bases, with 8 bases remaining between them. The CDR3 here is CASSLDRLNEKLFF. CDR3 nucleotide sequence: TGCGCCAGCAGCTTGGACAGGTTGAATGAAAAACTGTTTTTT.

For the CDR3, the DNA is TGTGCCAGCAGTTTAGCGGCAGGCTTCTCCTACGAGCAGTACTTC. The encoded protein is CASSLAAGFSYEQYF. The chain couples TRBV12-3 or TRBV12-4 to TRBJ2-7; D is uncertain. Trimming cost V 0 bases and J 0 bases, with 9 bases left between them. The CDR3 has 15 residues.

The chain links TRBV6-2 or TRBV6-3 to TRBJ2-1; D is perhaps TRBD2 (6 bases). The CDR3 totals 15 residues. Germline V lookup: CDR1 MNHEY, CDR2 SVGEGT. The V gene lost 10 bases and the J gene lost 4 bases, with 20 bases spanning the gap. This chain's CDR3 is CATTIGPGRYNEQFF. CDR3 sequence (DNA): TGTGCCACCACCATCGGGCCAGGGAGGTACAATGAGCAGTTCTTC.

A few counts support this clonotype. This chain links TRBV29-1 with TRBJ1-4; TRBD1 agrees at 9 bases. Germline assignment: CDR1 SQVTM and CDR2 ANQGSEA. This CDR3 is built from 13 residues. The V gene end was trimmed by 7 bases and the J gene end by 8 bases; junction bases not matched to a gene: 8. CDR3 DNA sequence: TGCAGCGCAACAGGGGGCGGAGGGGAAAAACTGTTTTTT. Amino acid sequence: CSATGGGGEKLFF.

This clonotype has more than one count but fewer than ten. This sequence joins TRBV3-1 and TRBJ2-2; 11 bases line up with TRBD2. The J segment lost 5 bases and the V segment lost 3 bases, leaving 8 bases of the junction unmatched. The CDR3 consists of 17 residues. The germline CDR1 and CDR2 sequences are LGHDT and YNNKEL (reference sequence). CDR3 residues: CASSHPGTSGLTGELFF. CDR3 nucleotide sequence: TGTGCCAGCAGCCACCCCGGGACTAGCGGTTTAACCGGGGAGCTGTTTTTT. Together with reference TRBV3-1 and TRBJ2-2, the CDR3 gives the full variable domain: DTAVSQTPKYLVTQMGNDKSIKCEQNLGHDTMYWYKQDSKKFLKIMFSYNNKELIINETVPNRFSPKSPDKAHLNLHINSLELGDSAVYFCASSHPGTSGLTGELFFGEGSRLTVL.

The V and J genes are TRBV3-1 and TRBJ2-1; no firm D call. Germline lookup yields CDR1 LGHDT and CDR2 YNNKEL (reference sequence). Trimming left V 2 bases short and J 8 bases short, with 10 bases between. The CDR3 covers 13 residues. The CDR3 protein is CASSQRGGDEQFF. CDR3 in DNA: TGTGCCAGCAGCCAACGTGGCGGTGATGAGCAGTTCTTC.

The rearrangement joins TRBV29-1 to TRBJ2-7, with D possibly being TRBD2 (6 bases). Looked up from germline, CDR1 is SQVTM and CDR2 is ANQGSEA. The CDR3 sequence is 12 residues long. V lost 5 bases and J lost 3, with 11 bases in between. CDR3 in DNA: TGCAGCGTTAAACTAGCTAACTACGAGCAGTACTTC. Translating gives CSVKLANYEQYF.

This clonotype was seen more than once but under ten times. The chain links TRBV29-1 to TRBJ2-1; TRBD2 might be the D (5 bases). Germline loops: CDR1 SQVTM, CDR2 ANQGSEA. The V end was cut by 5 bases, the J end by 10 bases, with 12 bases between. This CDR3 contains 11 residues. This chain's CDR3 is CSVPRGPEQFF. The CDR3 DNA follows: TGCAGCGTTCCGAGAGGGCCCGAGCAGTTCTTC.

This clonotype appeared many times. This rearrangement joins TRBV20-1 to TRBJ2-3; TRBD2 matches 7 bases. Trimming at V came to 6 bases and at J to 4 bases, leaving 13 bases not matched to a gene. In germline, CDR1 is DFQATT, CDR2 SNEGSKA (reference sequence). The length of the CDR3 is 15 residues. CDR3 DNA sequence: TGCAGTGCCCGGAAGAGCGGGACTGGGGCAGATACGCAGTATTTT. This gives the protein CSARKSGTGADTQYF.

V and J are TRBV27 and TRBJ2-1; D gene ambiguous. Germline CDR1 and CDR2: MNHEY and SMNVEV (reference sequence). The V gene lost 2 bases and the J gene lost 8 bases, with 10 bases spanning the gap. CDR3 length: 13 residues. This CDR3 reads CASSLSHVYEQFF. CDR3 coding DNA: TGTGCCAGCAGTTTAAGCCATGTCTATGAGCAGTTCTTC.

This clonotype has more than one count but fewer than ten. The chain joins TRBV5-1 to TRBJ2-5, with 11 bases matching TRBD2. Germline V CDR1 and CDR2: SGHRS, YFSETQ. Germline trimming cut 4 bases from V and 5 bases from J; bases unmatched to any gene: 7. The CDR3 has 15 amino acids. CDR3 region: CASSLTSGTFETQYF. CDR3 nucleotide sequence: TGCGCCAGCAGCCTGACTAGCGGGACCTTTGAGACCCAGTACTTC.

This clonotype was observed a few times. CDR3 in amino acids: CASSLWTGIPYEQYF. The DNA of the CDR3 is TGTGCCAGCAGTTTATGGACAGGGATACCCTACGAGCAGTACTTC. The chain uses TRBV27 and TRBJ2-7, with 8 nucleotides matching TRBD1. The CDR3 sequence is 15 residues long. V lost 1 base, J lost 2 bases, and 4 bases stayed unmatched. Germline V gene sequence: CDR1 MNHEY, CDR2 SMNVEV (reference sequence).